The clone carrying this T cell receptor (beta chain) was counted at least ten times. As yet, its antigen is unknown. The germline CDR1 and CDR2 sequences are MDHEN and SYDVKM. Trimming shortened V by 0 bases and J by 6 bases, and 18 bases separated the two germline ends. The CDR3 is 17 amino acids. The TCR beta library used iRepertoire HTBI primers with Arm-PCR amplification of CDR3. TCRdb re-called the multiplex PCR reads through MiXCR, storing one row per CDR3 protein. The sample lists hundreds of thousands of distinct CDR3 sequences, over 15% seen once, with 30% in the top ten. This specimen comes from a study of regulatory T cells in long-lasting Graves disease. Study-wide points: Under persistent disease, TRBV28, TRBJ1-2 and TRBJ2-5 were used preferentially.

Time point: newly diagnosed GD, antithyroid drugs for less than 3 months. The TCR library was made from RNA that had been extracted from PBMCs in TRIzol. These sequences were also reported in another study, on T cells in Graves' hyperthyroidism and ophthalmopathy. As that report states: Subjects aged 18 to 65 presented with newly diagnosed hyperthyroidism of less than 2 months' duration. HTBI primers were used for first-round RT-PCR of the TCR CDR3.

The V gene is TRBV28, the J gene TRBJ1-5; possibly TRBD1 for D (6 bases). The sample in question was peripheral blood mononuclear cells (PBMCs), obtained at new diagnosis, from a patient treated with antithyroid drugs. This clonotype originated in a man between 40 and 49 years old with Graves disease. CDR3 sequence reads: CASSLWALQGGGQPQHF. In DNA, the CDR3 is TGTGCCAGCAGTTTATGGGCACTACAGGGTGGTGGTCAGCCCCAGCATTTT.